One sample yielded the 7 T cell receptor beta chains listed below, sequenced in a study of control samples from healthy donors and cancer patients. TCRdb's copy holds only in-frame clones and misses some; the assay was immunoSEQ multiplex PCR. This table has about 53,000 clones, 87% appearing once. The sample was PBMCs. Every receptor here comes from a man between 60 and 75 years old with head and neck cancer.

The chain carries TRBV4-1 and TRBJ2-2; D may be TRBD1 (6 bases). V was pared by 0 bases and J by 4 bases, with 24 bases between. The CDR3 covers 20 residues. From germline, CDR1 is MGHRA and CDR2 YSYEKL. This chain's CDR3 is CASSQDYGQSLAPSTGELFF. DNA for the CDR3: TGCGCCAGCAGCCAAGATTACGGACAGTCCCTAGCCCCTAGCACCGGGGAGCTGTTTTTT.

The chain joins TRBV15 to TRBJ2-3, with D possibly TRBD2 on 6 matching bases. Trimming removed 5 bases at V and 0 bases at J, with 12 bases between. Germline values: CDR1 LNHNV, CDR2 YYDKDF (reference sequence). This CDR3 region has 15 residues. The CDR3 DNA sequence: TGTGCCACCAGCCGCACGGGAGAGAGCACAGATACGCAGTATTTT. This sequence encodes CATSRTGESTDTQYF. Using reference TRBV15 and TRBJ2-3 for the parts outside the CDR3, the full variable domain is DAMVIQNPRYQVTQFGKPVTLSCSQTLNHNVMYWYQQKSSQAPKLLFHYYDKDFNNEADTPDNFQSRRPNTSFCFLDIRSPGLGDTAMYLCATSRTGESTDTQYFGPGTRLTVL.

As DNA, the CDR3 is TGTGCCAGTACCGCCACTTGGGTGGGGGGCGGGCATGAGCAGTTCTTC. Amino acid sequence: CASTATWVGGGHEQFF. The chain is built from TRBV19 and TRBJ2-1, with D perhaps matching TRBD1 or TRBD2 (6 bases each). This CDR3 has 16 amino acids. CDR1 is LNHDA, CDR2 SQIVND, per germline (reference sequence). Trimming pared 7 bases from V and 8 bases from J, leaving 24 bases between.

The chain is built from TRBV6-6 and TRBJ2-7; TRBD1 aligns across 7 bases. The V segment lost 2 bases and the J segment 6 bases; nucleotides outside the gene matches: 10. CDR1 MNHNY and CDR2 SVGAGI come from the germline V gene (reference sequence). The CDR3 runs to 15 residues. In DNA, the CDR3 is TGTGCCAGCAGTTACCCGGCAGGACAGGAGCGCGAGCAGTACTTC. Amino acids: CASSYPAGQEREQYF.

The CDR3 nucleotides read TGTGCCAGCAGCTCACAGAGGGGGTCGCTGAACACTGAAGCTTTCTTT. Translating gives CASSSQRGSLNTEAFF. This chain connects TRBV7-2 to TRBJ1-1, with TRBD1 as a possible D gene (6 bases). The germline V gene encodes CDR1 SGHTA and CDR2 FQGNSA. The CDR3 sequence is 16 residues long. The V end was cut by 4 bases, the J end by 0 bases, with 15 bases between. Looking up the rest from reference TRBV7-2 and TRBJ1-1 gives the full variable domain: GAGVSQSPSNKVTEKGKDVELRCDPISGHTALYWYRQSLGQGLEFLIYFQGNSAPDKSGLPSDRFSAERTGGSVSTLTIQRTQQEDSAVYLCASSSQRGSLNTEAFFGQGTRLTVV.

J is TRBJ2-1 and V is TRBV11-3; D call uncertain. CDR1 SGHNT and CDR2 YENEEA come from the germline V gene. The CDR3 spans 13 residues. V was cut by 6 bases and J by 5 bases, with 11 bases left in between. The CDR3 DNA is TGTGCCAGCAGGGGCCCCTTGGACAATGAGCAGTTCTTC. Protein sequence: CASRGPLDNEQFF. The complete variable domain, with remaining parts taken from reference TRBV11-3 and TRBJ2-1, reads EAGVVQSPRYKIIEKKQPVAFWCNPISGHNTLYWYLQNLGQGPELLIRYENEEAVDDSQLPKDRFSAERLKGVDSTLKIQPAELGDSAVYLCASRGPLDNEQFFGPGTRLTVL.

J is TRBJ2-2 and V is TRBV19, with 8 positions matching TRBD1. Per the germline V gene, CDR1 is LNHDA and CDR2 is SQIVND (reference sequence). There are 15 residues in the CDR3. J was trimmed by 3 bases and V by 1 base; bases with no gene match: 1. The CDR3 sequence is CASSIGRGHTGELFF. CDR3 coding DNA: TGTGCCAGTAGTATAGGCAGGGGGCACACCGGGGAGCTGTTTTTT.